This T cell receptor (beta chain) originates from a study of blood T cells in healthy people across ages (dated by TCRdb to about 2015). About the full investigation: Template switching captured roughly one uniquely barcoded TCR beta cDNA molecule per two T cells in model experiments. To track age-related changes in TCR beta repertoire diversity, the study relied on deep sequencing normalized with unique cDNA molecular identifiers. The donors were divided into four age groups: young (average approximately 17 years), middle-aged (about 39), aged (about 62) and long-lived (about 80). Using the same blood draw, the study looked at two additional independent replicas of 1 million unique cDNA reads for two donors, one aged 18 to 30 and the other aged 80 or older. Summary of the overall study and its limitations: The long-lived group showed more naive CD4+ T cells, fewer expanded clones and increased TCR diversity than the aged group, suggesting age selection. Estimates of total diversity from one million sequenced T cells were regarded as lower bounds and underestimates. Because the CMV infection status of the donors was unknown, age-related changes in expanded clonotypes may potentially have been confounded. Since profiling was done on bulk unsorted PBMCs, naive and antigen-experienced compartments could not be conclusively compared. As age increased, observed TCR beta diversity per million T cells dropped in a roughly linear way, and a significant reduction was already evident by age around 41. A strong correlation was found between observed TCR beta diversity and the percentage of naive T cells measured by flow cytometry.

The library was obtained by 5' RACE. Sequencing instrument: Illumina HiSeq 2500. The second PCR ran for roughly 7 to 12 cycles and used a J-beta primer mix along with a sample-barcoded 5' primer. A unique molecular identifier was introduced onto each TCR beta cDNA molecule by a template-switch 5' adaptor carrying 12 random nucleotides. Each sample yielded at least 3 million CDR3-containing paired-end reads. First-strand cDNA was synthesized from all RNA with the Mint cDNA synthesis kit, primed by a TRBC-specific oligonucleotide. Following uracil-DNA glycosylase treatment, a first 18-cycle PCR with universal primers M1SS and BC2_uni_R was performed on all cDNA. The authors' analysis ran thus. Normalization of each sample was performed by random selection of 1 million high-quality reads, each carrying a distinct molecular identifier. Instead of being binned into consensus sequences, reads with shared molecular identifiers were discarded. MiTCR, set to a Q25 quality threshold and the strictest error-elimination algorithm, was used for CDR3 identification, clonotype clustering and error correction. A nonparametric unseen species model with Euler transformation was used to estimate a lower bound on total TCR beta diversity. The public reads were reanalyzed by TCRdb: fastp trimming at Q25, MiXCR alignment, in-frame beta chains only. CDR3 protein duplicates are merged, each entry listing the most common genes and DNA. These V and J calls rely on TCRdb rather than the paper's analysis. Present in this sample are 750,000 or so distinct CDR3 sequences, roughly 25% of which were seen just once. The leading ten clones occupy 9.4% of the sample.

In regard to this clonotype: The target of this receptor is not known. Qualities for individual bases were not recorded, and no much larger clone is one base off.

Systemically healthy Caucasian individuals from Russia, approximately 39 in total and aged roughly 6 to 95 years, were included as donors. Approximately 10 milliliters of peripheral blood were collected from each donor into EDTA-treated Vacutainer tubes. Ficoll-Paque density-gradient centrifugation was used to isolate PBMCs, with at least 6.5 million per sample. Trizol reagent was used to extract total RNA from PBMCs, with at least 6 micrograms per sample. For every donor, flow cytometry on a PBMC aliquot measured the percentage of naive CD45RAhigh/CD27high T cells. The CDR3 contains 14 residues, cysteine and phenylalanine counted. Only the CDR3 portion is preserved as DNA: 42 bases, with reading frame beginning at the first base. The CDR1 and CDR2 encoded by the germline V gene are MNHNS and SASEGT. Between the V and J ends, shortened by 7 bases and 0 bases respectively, the junction contains 11 bases.

The same sample was also used in a study of T cells of mothers and their children. The second investigation adds: Donors were nine systemically healthy Caucasian individuals: three mothers and their six children. cDNA synthesis consumed the entire amount of extracted RNA, loaded at approximately 1.4 ug RNA in each 15 ul reaction. Sample barcodes and 2-4 random nucleotides were added via the M1S primer in the second PCR. Over 8.5 million TCR beta CDR3 reads were obtained for each mother, and some 3 million reads were obtained for each child. Thymic selection similarly shapes TCR recombination output in related and unrelated pairs, with minor effect from inherited differences. Normalized repertoire overlap was always found to be slightly, but never significantly, higher in related mother-child pairs than in unrelated mother-child pairs. Persistent microchimeric T cell clones were not detected, at a sensitivity of around 95 clones per million clonotypes. To look for features that set related mother-child pairs apart from unrelated individuals, the researchers ran deep NGS to compare the TCR beta repertoires of mothers and children. The mean age was around 40 +/- 4 years for the mothers and around 10 +/- 4 years for the children. After adapter ligation was performed with NEBNext reagents, the libraries were sequenced on an Illumina HiSeq 2000 with 100+100 nt paired-end reads. To prevent cross-contamination, the mother and child libraries were prepared one month apart and sequenced in separate runs. For each donor, somewhere between roughly 450,000 and 2,100,000 distinct TCR beta clonotypes were identified. Naive TCR beta clonotypes were estimated from low-frequency clonotypes matched to each donor's FACS-determined naive share, without sorting.

Material: blood. Here the chain combines TRBV6-1 and TRBJ2-3; there is no confident call for the D gene. The receptor was derived from a boy younger than 18 in good health. The DNA sequence is TGTGCCAGCAAGATTTTAGGGAGCACAGATACGCAGTATTTT. It codes for CASKILGSTDTQYF.